A selection of T cell receptor beta chains follows, all from one sample in a study of cytomegalovirus exposure and HLA in healthy donors. Profiled with immunoSEQ multiplex PCR; TCRdb holds only in-frame clones, not every one. Of 200,000 to 250,000 clones listed, more than 80% were seen once; the top ten hold about 3%. Sequencing input: PBMCs. The receptors derive from a young man in good health and CMV-seronegative. Both conserved end residues are part of each CDR3. A D gene is named only where the DNA matches it firmly. Some rows mark clone size as missing; the rest say once, few, many or name a class of expanded clone.

v_gene	j_gene	d_gene	abundance	CDR3aa	CDR3nt
TRBV6-6	TRBJ1-2	TRBD1	.	CASGRGQGGYTF	TGTGCCAGCGGTAGGGGGCAGGGTGGCTACACCTTC
TRBV5-1	TRBJ2-3	TRBD2	.	CASSSPSAGGRDTQYF	TGCGCCAGCAGCTCGCCCTCAGCGGGGGGGCGAGATACGCAGTATTTT
TRBV28	TRBJ1-5	TRBD1	.	CASSLKDRGRGNQPQHF	TGTGCCAGCAGTTTGAAGGACAGGGGGCGAGGCAATCAGCCCCAGCATTTT
TRBV4-1	TRBJ2-5	TRBD1	.	CASSQEDRGFGETQYF	TGCGCCAGCAGCCAAGAGGACAGGGGCTTTGGAGAGACCCAGTACTTC
TRBV5-4	TRBJ1-2	TRBD1	.	CASSPGGQGVDYGYTF	TGTGCCAGCAGCCCGGGCGGGCAGGGGGTTGATTATGGCTACACCTTC
TRBV19	TRBJ2-3	TRBD2	.	CASSRRTSSADTQYF	TGTGCCAGTAGCCGTCGGACTAGCTCGGCGGATACGCAGTATTTT
TRBV6-5	TRBJ1-6	.	.	CASSKTQGNSPLHF	TGTGCCAGCAGCAAGACCCAGGGAAATTCACCCCTCCACTTT
TRBV28	TRBJ2-3	.	few	CASSSAGIDTQYF	TGTGCCAGCAGTTCAGCCGGGATTGATACGCAGTATTTT
TRBV4-3	TRBJ1-2	TRBD1	.	CASSRFGPGQGAYSF	TGCGCCAGCAGTCGTTTTGGACCGGGACAGGGGGCGTATTCCTTC
TRBV7-9	TRBJ2-7	.	.	CASSFVGQSYEQYF	TGTGCCAGCAGCTTCGTCGGACAGTCCTACGAGCAGTACTTC
TRBV9	TRBJ2-1	TRBD2	.	CASSGGGLAGGNEQFF	TGTGCCAGCAGCGGTGGGGGACTAGCGGGGGGTAATGAGCAGTTCTTC
TRBV5-4	TRBJ1-1	TRBD1	few	CASSRPGTALNTEAFF	TGTGCCAGCAGCCGTCCCGGGACAGCCTTGAACACTGAAGCTTTCTTT
TRBV5-5	TRBJ2-1	TRBD2	.	CASSLFRTSGGNEQFF	TGTGCCAGCAGCCTATTTAGGACTAGCGGGGGGAATGAGCAGTTCTTC
TRBV28	TRBJ1-3	.	.	CASSLGGFRYGNTIYF	TGTGCCAGCAGTTTAGGGGGGTTTCGGTACGGAAACACCATATATTTT
TRBV6-1	TRBJ2-1	TRBD1	.	CASKDRGNEQFF	TGTGCCAGCAAGGACAGGGGAAATGAGCAGTTCTTC
TRBV14	TRBJ2-7	TRBD1	.	CASSQAPGTGELGSTYEQYF	TGTGCCAGCAGCCAAGCGCCCGGGACAGGGGAATTGGGCAGCACCTACGAGCAGTACTTC
TRBV28	TRBJ1-2	.	.	CASSLAAGPGGYTF	TGTGCCAGCAGTTTGGCGGCAGGCCCGGGAGGCTACACCTTC
TRBV7-2	TRBJ1-6	.	few	CASSLRGSNSPLHF	TGTGCCAGCAGCTTGCGGGGGAGTAATTCACCCCTCCACTTT
TRBV11-1	TRBJ1-1	.	once	CASSQGRGLTEAFF	TGTGCCAGCAGCCAGGGGAGGGGGTTGACTGAAGCTTTCTTT
TRBV28	TRBJ2-7	.	.	CASSFHTRIPFLYEQYF	TGTGCCAGCAGTTTCCATACAAGAATACCGTTTTTGTACGAGCAGTACTTC
TRBV7-9	TRBJ2-1	.	.	CASSRGNEQFF	TGTGCCAGCAGTCGAGGCAATGAGCAGTTCTTC
TRBV9	TRBJ2-5	TRBD1	few	CASSVASGTGSGETQYF	TGTGCCAGCAGCGTAGCGAGCGGGACAGGGTCGGGAGAGACCCAGTACTTC
TRBV6-5	TRBJ2-3	.	.	CASSYMGGTQYF	TGTGCCAGCAGTTACATGGGAGGTACGCAGTATTTT
TRBV4-3	TRBJ2-7	.	.	CASSQEFAGYLGYEQYF	TGCGCCAGCAGCCAAGAATTCGCCGGGTACCTCGGGTACGAGCAGTACTTC
TRBV27	TRBJ1-1	.	.	CASIGELREAFF	TGTGCCAGCATAGGGGAACTGCGTGAAGCTTTCTTT
TRBV29-1	TRBJ1-2	.	.	CSVSAGRIYGYTF	TGCAGCGTTTCGGCGGGACGGATCTATGGCTACACCTTC
TRBV19	TRBJ1-6	.	.	CASSLGVHNSPLHF	TGTGCCAGTAGTTTGGGAGTTCATAATTCACCCCTCCACTTT
TRBV5-4	TRBJ2-2	.	.	CASSVSGRFTGELFF	TGTGCCAGCAGTGTGAGCGGTCGGTTCACCGGGGAGCTGTTTTTT